One sample yielded the 12 T cell receptor beta chains listed below, sequenced in a study of Graves' ophthalmopathy and Graves' hyperthyroidism. The TCR beta CDR3 regions underwent amplification from RNA transcripts. Scientists carried out first-round RT-PCR using HTBI primers and then a second-round multiplex PCR. TCRdb re-derived calls from the multiplex PCR reads in MiXCR, one entry per CDR3 protein. The data contain about 210,000 distinct CDR3 sequences, 25% to 30% of them singletons. Sequencing used peripheral blood. The receptors derive from a man between 45 and 60 years old with Graves' ophthalmopathy.

The sample holds many counts of this clonotype. The CDR3 here is CATSSEGNRQYF. CDR3 sequence (DNA): TGTGCCACCAGCAGCGAAGGGAACAGGCAGTACTTC. This chain joins TRBV15 and TRBJ2-4; a possible D gene is TRBD1 (5 bases). Germline CDR1 and CDR2: LNHNV and YYDKDF (reference sequence). V was cut by 3 bases and J by 13 bases, with 13 bases left in between. This CDR3 contains 12 residues.

This clonotype has ten or more counts. V and J are TRBV28 and TRBJ2-6; no reliable D call. This CDR3 contains 14 residues. The germline V gene encodes CDR1 MDHEN and CDR2 SYDVKM. With 8 bases removed from V and 0 bases from J, the gap between germline ends came to 8 bases. The CDR3 DNA sequence: TGTGCCAGCTCGAGGATCTCTGGGGCCAACGTCCTGACTTTC. Protein product: CASSRISGANVLTF.

There are many counts of this clonotype. V and J are TRBV27 and TRBJ2-7; TRBD2 agrees at 7 bases. The J segment lost 2 bases and the V segment lost 10 bases, leaving 8 bases of the junction unmatched. The CDR3 totals 13 residues. Germline CDR1 is MNHEY and CDR2 is SMNVEV (reference sequence). CDR3 loop: CATLGRAPYEQYF. The CDR3 nucleotides are TGTGCCACCCTTGGGAGGGCCCCCTACGAGCAGTACTTC.

This clonotype was counted at least ten times. The CDR3 spells CASSEGKPQHF. DNA for the CDR3: TGTGCCAGCAGTGAAGGGAAGCCCCAGCATTTT. The rearrangement links TRBV6-1 to TRBJ1-5; no definite D call. The germline V gene encodes CDR1 MNHNS and CDR2 SASEGT. There are 11 residues in the CDR3. The germline V and J ends were trimmed by 1 base and 8 bases, with 3 bases remaining between them.

This clonotype was seen ten or more times. Relative to the germline gene, one junction end is altered; a read error may explain this. The gene calls are TRBV2 and TRBJ2-2, with 12 bases that match TRBD2. This CDR3 comprises 15 residues. CDR1 is SNHLY, CDR2 FYNNEI, per germline. The CDR3 region is CASREGTSGTGELFF. CDR3 nucleotides: TGTGCCAGCAGAGAAGGGACTAGCGGGACCGGGGAGCTGTTTTTT.

The table lists this clonotype with a count of one. The CDR3 loop is CASSLDLREAFF. The CDR3 nucleotides are TGCGCCAGCAGCTTAGATTTGCGAGAAGCTTTCTTT. The gene calls are TRBV5-1 and TRBJ1-1; D gene uncertain. Trimming took 2 bases from V and 8 from J, leaving 10 bases between them. The CDR3 totals 12 residues. Germline loops: CDR1 SGHRS, CDR2 YFSETQ.

The sample holds many counts of this clonotype. The V gene is TRBV7-2, the J gene TRBJ1-6, with D possibly being TRBD1 (6 bases). The germline V gene encodes CDR1 SGHTA and CDR2 FQGNSA. The CDR3 length is 14 residues. Trimming cost V 6 bases and J 8 bases, with 14 bases left between them. The CDR3 loop reads CASRDTGLYSPLHF. CDR3 nucleotide sequence: TGTGCCAGCAGAGACACAGGGTTATATTCACCCCTCCACTTT.

Ten or more counts support this clonotype. The chain uses TRBV29-1 and TRBJ1-2; D call uncertain. V was shortened by 6 bases and J by 1 base, with 15 bases between the two germline ends. This CDR3 region has 14 residues. CDR1 and CDR2 (germline): SQVTM, ANQGSEA. The DNA of the CDR3 is TGCAGCGTCGCTACACCGGAGAATAACTATGGCTACACCTTC. This translates into CSVATPENNYGYTF.

This clonotype appeared many times. The chain joins TRBV11-2 to TRBJ2-7; 11 bases map to TRBD1. CDR1 SGHAT and CDR2 FQNNGV come from the germline V gene. The CDR3 is made up of 15 amino acids. V trimming: 3 bases; J trimming: 0 bases; junction bases outside the gene matches: 1. CDR3 residues: CASSFGTGGSYEQYF. For the CDR3, the DNA is TGTGCCAGCAGCTTCGGGACAGGGGGCTCCTACGAGCAGTACTTC.

This clonotype was seen repeatedly, ten times or more. V is TRBV2 and J is TRBJ1-5, with TRBD1 as a possible D gene (6 bases). The CDR3 loop spans 14 amino acids. V shed 4 bases and J shed 6 bases, with 13 bases lying between them. Germline V gene sequence: CDR1 SNHLY, CDR2 FYNNEI. This CDR3 reads CASSGQGTSQPQHF. In DNA, the CDR3 is TGTGCCAGCAGTGGTCAGGGGACGAGTCAGCCCCAGCATTTT.

CDR3 sequence (DNA): TGTGCCAGCAGCCCCTATACTAGCGGGAGCGCCACCGGGGAGCTGTTTTTT. Its protein product is CASSPYTSGSATGELFF. The rearrangement links TRBV6-2 or TRBV6-3 to TRBJ2-2; TRBD2 aligns across 11 bases. V was clipped by 6 bases and J by 4 bases; unmatched bases: 10. The CDR3 extends over 17 amino acids. CDR1 and CDR2 from the germline V gene are MNHEY and SVGEGT.

This rearrangement joins TRBV6-2 or TRBV6-3 to TRBJ1-2; TRBD1 is a possible D gene (5 bases). The CDR3 runs 17 residues. Trimming shortened V by 7 bases and J by 2 bases, and 23 bases separated the two germline ends. Germline V gene data show CDR1 as MNHEY and CDR2 as SVGEGT. CDR3 amino acids: CASTTGETDRRNYGYTF. The CDR3 region has the DNA TGTGCCAGCACCACGGGGGAAACGGACCGTCGAAACTATGGCTACACCTTC.